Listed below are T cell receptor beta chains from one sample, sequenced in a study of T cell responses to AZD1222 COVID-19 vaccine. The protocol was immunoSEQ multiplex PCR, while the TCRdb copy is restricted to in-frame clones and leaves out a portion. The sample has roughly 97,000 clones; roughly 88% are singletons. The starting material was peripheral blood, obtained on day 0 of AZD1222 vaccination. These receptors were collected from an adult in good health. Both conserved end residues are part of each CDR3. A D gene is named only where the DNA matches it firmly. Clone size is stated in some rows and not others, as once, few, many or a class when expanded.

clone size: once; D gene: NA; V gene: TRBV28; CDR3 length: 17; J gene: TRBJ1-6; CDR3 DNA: TGTGCCAGCAGTCAAGGGGGGGCGTCCCGCTACGGGGTTACCCTCCACTTT; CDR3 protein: CASSQGGASRYGVTLHF
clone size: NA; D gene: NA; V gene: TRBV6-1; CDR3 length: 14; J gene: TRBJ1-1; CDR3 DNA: TGTGCCAGCAGTGAATTAGAGGGGATCGCGCGAGCTTTCTTT; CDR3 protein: CASSELEGIARAFF
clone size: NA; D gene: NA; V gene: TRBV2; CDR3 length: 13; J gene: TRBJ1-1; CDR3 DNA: TGTGCCAGCAGTCGGGAACAGAACACTGAAGCTTTCTTT; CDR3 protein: CASSREQNTEAFF
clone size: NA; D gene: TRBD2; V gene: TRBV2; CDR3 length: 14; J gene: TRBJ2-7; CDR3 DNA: TGTGCCAGCAGGGAGACTAGCGGGGTCTACGAGCAGTACTTC; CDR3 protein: CASRETSGVYEQYF
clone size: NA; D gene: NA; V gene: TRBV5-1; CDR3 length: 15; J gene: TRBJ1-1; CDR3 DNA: TGCGCCAGCAGCTTGGCCAGGGAGGTAAATACTGAAGCTTTCTTT; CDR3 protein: CASSLAREVNTEAFF
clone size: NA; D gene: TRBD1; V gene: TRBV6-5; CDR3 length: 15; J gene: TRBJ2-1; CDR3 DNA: TGTGCCAGCAGCTACGGACAGGGGGACTCCAATGAGCAGTTCTTC; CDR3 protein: CASSYGQGDSNEQFF
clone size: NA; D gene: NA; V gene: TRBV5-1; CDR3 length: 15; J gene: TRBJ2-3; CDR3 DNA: TGCGCCAGCAGCTTGGAGGCCACTCACACAGATACGCAGTATTTT; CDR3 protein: CASSLEATHTDTQYF
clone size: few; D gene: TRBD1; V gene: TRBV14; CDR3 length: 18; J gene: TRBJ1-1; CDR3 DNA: TGTGCCAGCACCGGTCAACTGGGACAGGGAGATGCGAACACTGAAGCTTTCTTT; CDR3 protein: CASTGQLGQGDANTEAFF
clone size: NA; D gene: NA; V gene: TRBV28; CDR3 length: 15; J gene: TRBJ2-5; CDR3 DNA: TGTGCCAGCAGTTTACCCGGGTCCCTCCAAGAGACCCAGTACTTC; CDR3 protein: CASSLPGSLQETQYF
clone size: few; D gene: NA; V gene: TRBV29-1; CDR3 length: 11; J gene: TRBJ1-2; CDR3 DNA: TGCAGCGTTGCCCCAGAAGACGGCTACACCTTC; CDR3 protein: CSVAPEDGYTF
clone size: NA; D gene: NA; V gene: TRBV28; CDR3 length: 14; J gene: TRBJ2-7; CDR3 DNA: TGTGCCAGCAGTTCCCTAGGGAACAACTACGAGCAGTACTTC; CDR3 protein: CASSSLGNNYEQYF
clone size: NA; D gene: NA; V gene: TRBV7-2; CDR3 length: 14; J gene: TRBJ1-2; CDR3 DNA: TGTGCCAGCAGCTTAGCGCCAGCTTCCTATGGCTACACCTTC; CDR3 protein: CASSLAPASYGYTF
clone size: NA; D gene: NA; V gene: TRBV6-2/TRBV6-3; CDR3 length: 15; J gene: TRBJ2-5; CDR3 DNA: TGTGCCAGCAGCCCCCTCGGGGGCCTCCAAGAGACCCAGTACTTC; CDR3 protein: CASSPLGGLQETQYF
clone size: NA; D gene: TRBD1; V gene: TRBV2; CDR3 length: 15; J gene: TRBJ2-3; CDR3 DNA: TGTGCCAGCAGGGGACAGGGGGTAAAAACAGATACGCAGTATTTT; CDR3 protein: CASRGQGVKTDTQYF
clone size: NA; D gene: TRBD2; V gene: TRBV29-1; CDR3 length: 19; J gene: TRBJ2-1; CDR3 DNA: TGCAGCGCCGTGGGGCTGGCGGGGGGGATCTATAGCTCCTACAATGAGCAGTTCTTC; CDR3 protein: CSAVGLAGGIYSSYNEQFF
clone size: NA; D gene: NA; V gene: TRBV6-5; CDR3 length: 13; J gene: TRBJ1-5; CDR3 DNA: TGTGCCAGCCTCACAGGCCTCAATCAGCCCCAGCATTTT; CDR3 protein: CASLTGLNQPQHF
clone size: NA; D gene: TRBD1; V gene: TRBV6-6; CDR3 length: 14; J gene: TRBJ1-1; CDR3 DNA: TGTGCCAGCAGTACAGGGGGCGCGGACACTGAAGCTTTCTTT; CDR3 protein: CASSTGGADTEAFF
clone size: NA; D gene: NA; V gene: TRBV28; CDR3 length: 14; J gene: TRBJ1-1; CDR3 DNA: TGTGCCAGCACCGACCCGGGTCTATACACTGAAGCTTTCTTT; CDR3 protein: CASTDPGLYTEAFF
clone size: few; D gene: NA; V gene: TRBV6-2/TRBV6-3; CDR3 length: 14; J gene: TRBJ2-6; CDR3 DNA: TGTGCCAGCAGTTACTCATCTGGGGCCAACGTCCTGACTTTC; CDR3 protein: CASSYSSGANVLTF
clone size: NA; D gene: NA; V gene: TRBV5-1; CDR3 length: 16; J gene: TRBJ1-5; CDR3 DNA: TGCGCCAGCAGCTGGGGTGAGGGGACGGGAAATCAGCCCCAGCATTTT; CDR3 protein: CASSWGEGTGNQPQHF
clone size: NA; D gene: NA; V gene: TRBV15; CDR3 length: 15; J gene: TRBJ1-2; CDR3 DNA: TGTGCCACCAGCAGAGATCGGAGGGACGGCTATGGCTACACCTTC; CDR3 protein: CATSRDRRDGYGYTF
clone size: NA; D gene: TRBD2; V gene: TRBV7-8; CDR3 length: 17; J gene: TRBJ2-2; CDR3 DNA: TGTGCCAGCAGCCTCGTGGGGGGGACCGCGAACACCGGGGAGCTGTTTTTT; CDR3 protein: CASSLVGGTANTGELFF
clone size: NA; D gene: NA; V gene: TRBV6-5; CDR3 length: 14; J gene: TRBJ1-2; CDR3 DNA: TGTGCCAGCAGTCCCACGCGGACAGCCTATGGCTACACCTTC; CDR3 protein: CASSPTRTAYGYTF
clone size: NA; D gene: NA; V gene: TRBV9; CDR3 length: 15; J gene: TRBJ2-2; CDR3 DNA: TGTGCCAGCAGCGTAGAAGGCAGAGGATCCGGGGAGCTGTTTTTT; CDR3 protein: CASSVEGRGSGELFF
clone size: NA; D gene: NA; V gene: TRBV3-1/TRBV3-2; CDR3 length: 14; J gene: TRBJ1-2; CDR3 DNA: TGTGCCAGCAGCCAAGTAGGGCCTATCTATGGCTACACCTTC; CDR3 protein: CASSQVGPIYGYTF
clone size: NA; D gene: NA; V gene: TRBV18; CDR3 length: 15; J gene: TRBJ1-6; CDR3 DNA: TGTGCCAGCTCACCCGGACAGAATTATAATTCACCCCTCCACTTT; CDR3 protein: CASSPGQNYNSPLHF
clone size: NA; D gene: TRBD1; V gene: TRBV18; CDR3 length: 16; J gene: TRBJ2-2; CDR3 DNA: TGTGCCAGCTCACCCGACAGGGGAAAGAACACCGGGGAGCTGTTTTTT; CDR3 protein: CASSPDRGKNTGELFF
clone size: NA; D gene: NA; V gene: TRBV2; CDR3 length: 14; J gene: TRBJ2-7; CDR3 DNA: TGTGCCAGCAGGGAAACAGGGAATCCCTACGAGCAGTACTTC; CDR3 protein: CASRETGNPYEQYF
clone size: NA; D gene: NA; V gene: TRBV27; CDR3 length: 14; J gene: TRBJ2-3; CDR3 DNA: TGTGCCAGCAGATTGTTAGAGGGTGCAGATACGCAGTATTTT; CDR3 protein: CASRLLEGADTQYF
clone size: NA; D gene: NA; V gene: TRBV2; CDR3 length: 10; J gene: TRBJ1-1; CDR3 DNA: TGTGCCAGCAGGGGCCCTGAAGCTTTCTTT; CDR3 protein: CASRGPEAFF
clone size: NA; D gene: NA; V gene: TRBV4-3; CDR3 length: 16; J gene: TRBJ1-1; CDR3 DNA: TGCGCCAGCAGCCAAGATCGGGGGGGTCTGAACACTGAAGCTTTCTTT; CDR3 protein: CASSQDRGGLNTEAFF
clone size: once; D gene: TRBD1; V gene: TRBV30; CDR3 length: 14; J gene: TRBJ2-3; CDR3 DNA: TGTGCCTGGAAATTACAGGGGTATACAGATACGCAGTATTTT; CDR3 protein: CAWKLQGYTDTQYF
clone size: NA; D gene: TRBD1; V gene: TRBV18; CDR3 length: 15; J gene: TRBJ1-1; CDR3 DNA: TGTGCCAGCTCACCACTGGAGGGGGCAGGAACTGAAGCTTTCTTT; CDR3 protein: CASSPLEGAGTEAFF
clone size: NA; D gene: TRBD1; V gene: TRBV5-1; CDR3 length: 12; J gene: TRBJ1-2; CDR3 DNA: TGCGCCAGCAGCTTGCAGGGGGTGGGCTACACCTTC; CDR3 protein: CASSLQGVGYTF
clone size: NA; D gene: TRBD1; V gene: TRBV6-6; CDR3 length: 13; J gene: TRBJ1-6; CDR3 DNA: TGTGCCAGCAGTGAGACAGGGGGATCACCCCTCCACTTT; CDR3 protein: CASSETGGSPLHF
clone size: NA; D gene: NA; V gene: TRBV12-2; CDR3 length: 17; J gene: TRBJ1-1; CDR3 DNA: TGTGCAAGTCGCCTACCGGACAGGGAAGTAAGGGACACTGAAGCTTTCTTT; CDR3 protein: CASRLPDREVRDTEAFF
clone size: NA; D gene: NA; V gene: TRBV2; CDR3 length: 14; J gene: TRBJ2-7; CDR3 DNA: TGTGCCAGCAGTGACAATTCGGCAACGGGGGAGCAGTACTTC; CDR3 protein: CASSDNSATGEQYF
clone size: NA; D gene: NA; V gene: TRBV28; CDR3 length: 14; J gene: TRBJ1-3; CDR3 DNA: TGTGCCAGCAGTTTTTGGGGAACAGGAAACACCATATATTTT; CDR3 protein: CASSFWGTGNTIYF
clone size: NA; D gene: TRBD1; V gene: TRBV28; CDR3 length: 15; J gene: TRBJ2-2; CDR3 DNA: TGTGCCAGCAGTTTGTGGACAGGGGATGACGGGGAGCTGTTTTTT; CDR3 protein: CASSLWTGDDGELFF
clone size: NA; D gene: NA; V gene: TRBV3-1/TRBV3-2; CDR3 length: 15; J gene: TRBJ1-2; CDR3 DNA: TGTGCCAGCAGCCAAGACAGGGTCCGGGGCTATGGCTACACCTTC; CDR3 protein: CASSQDRVRGYGYTF
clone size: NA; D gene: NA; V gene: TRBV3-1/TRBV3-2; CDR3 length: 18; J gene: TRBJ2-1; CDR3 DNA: TGTGCCAGCAGCCAAGATATGGGTGGGGCAGGGGTCCACAATGAGCAGTTCTTC; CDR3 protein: CASSQDMGGAGVHNEQFF
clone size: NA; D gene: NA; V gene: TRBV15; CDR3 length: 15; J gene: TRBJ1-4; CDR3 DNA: TGTGCCACCAGCAGAATCGGGGCCCTCAATGAAAAACTGTTTTTT; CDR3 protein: CATSRIGALNEKLFF
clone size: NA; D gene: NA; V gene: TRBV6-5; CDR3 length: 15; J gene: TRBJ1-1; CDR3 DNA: TGTGCCAGCAGATCTCCCCGGGATCCGGCCACTGAAGCTTTCTTT; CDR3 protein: CASRSPRDPATEAFF
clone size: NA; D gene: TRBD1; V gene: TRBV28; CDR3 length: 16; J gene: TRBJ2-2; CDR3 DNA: TGTGCCAGCAGTTTTAGTAGGACAGGTCGGACCGGGGAGCTGTTTTTT; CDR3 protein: CASSFSRTGRTGELFF
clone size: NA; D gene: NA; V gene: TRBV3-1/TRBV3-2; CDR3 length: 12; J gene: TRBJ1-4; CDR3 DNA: TGTGCCAGCAGGAGAAGCCACGGAAAACTGTTTTTT; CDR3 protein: CASRRSHGKLFF
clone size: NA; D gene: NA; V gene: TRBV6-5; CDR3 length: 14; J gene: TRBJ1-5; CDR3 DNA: TGTGCCAGCAGTTACGTTGGGTATGATCAGCCCCAGCATTTT; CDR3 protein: CASSYVGYDQPQHF
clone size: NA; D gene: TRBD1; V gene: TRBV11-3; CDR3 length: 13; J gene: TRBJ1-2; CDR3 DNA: TGTGCCAGCAGGGGACAGGCACCCTATGGCTACACCTTC; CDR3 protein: CASRGQAPYGYTF
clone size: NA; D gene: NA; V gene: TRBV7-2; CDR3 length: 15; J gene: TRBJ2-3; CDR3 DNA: TGTGCCAGCAGCTTAGTTTCGGCAGCGTCAGATACGCAGTATTTT; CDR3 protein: CASSLVSAASDTQYF